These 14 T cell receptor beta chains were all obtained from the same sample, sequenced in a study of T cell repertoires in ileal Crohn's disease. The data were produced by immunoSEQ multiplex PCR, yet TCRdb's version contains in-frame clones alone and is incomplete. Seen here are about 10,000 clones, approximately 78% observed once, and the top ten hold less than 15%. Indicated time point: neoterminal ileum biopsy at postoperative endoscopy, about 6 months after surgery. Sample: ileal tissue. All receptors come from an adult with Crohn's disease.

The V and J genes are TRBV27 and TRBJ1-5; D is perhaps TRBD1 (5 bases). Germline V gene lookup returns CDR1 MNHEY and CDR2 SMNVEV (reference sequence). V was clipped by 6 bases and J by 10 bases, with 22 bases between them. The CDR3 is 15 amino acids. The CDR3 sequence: CASSTQLLGGKPQHF. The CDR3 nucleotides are TGTGCCAGCAGCACCCAGTTACTTGGGGGGAAACCCCAGCATTTT.

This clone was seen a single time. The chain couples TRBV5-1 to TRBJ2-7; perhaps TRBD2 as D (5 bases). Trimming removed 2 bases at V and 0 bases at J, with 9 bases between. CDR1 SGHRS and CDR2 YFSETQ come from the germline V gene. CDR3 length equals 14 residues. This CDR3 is CASSLGRDSYEQYF. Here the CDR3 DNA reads TGCGCCAGCAGCTTAGGTCGGGACTCCTACGAGCAGTACTTC.

In DNA, the CDR3 is TGTGCCAGCAGTTCGGTACTAGCGGCGAACCACGTGGTGCAGTACTTC. Protein: CASSSVLAANHVVQYF. The chain has TRBV28 and TRBJ2-5; TRBD2 aligns across 8 bases. Germline V gives CDR1 MDHEN, CDR2 SYDVKM. This CDR3 spans 16 amino acids. The ends lost 4 bases at V and 11 bases at J; junction bases unmatched: 18.

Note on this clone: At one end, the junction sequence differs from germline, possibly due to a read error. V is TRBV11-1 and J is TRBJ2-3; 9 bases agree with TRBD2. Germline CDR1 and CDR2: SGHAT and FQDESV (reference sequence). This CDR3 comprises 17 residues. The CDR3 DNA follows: TGTGCCAGCGGCTTAGCGGTAACTAGCGGGAGCACAGATACGCAGTATTTT. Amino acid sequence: CASGLAVTSGSTDTQYF.

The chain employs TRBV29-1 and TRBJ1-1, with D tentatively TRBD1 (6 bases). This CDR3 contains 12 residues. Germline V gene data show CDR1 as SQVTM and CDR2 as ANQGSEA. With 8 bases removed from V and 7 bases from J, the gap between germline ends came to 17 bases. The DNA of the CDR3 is TGCAGCACTAAATCCGGGACATATGAAGCTTTCTTT. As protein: CSTKSGTYEAFF.

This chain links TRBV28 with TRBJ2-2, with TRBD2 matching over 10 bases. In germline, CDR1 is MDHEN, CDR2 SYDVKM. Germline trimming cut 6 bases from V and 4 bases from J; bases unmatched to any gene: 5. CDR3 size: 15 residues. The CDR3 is CASRLAGASTGELFF. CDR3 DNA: TGTGCCAGCAGGCTAGCGGGAGCGAGCACCGGGGAGCTGTTTTTT.

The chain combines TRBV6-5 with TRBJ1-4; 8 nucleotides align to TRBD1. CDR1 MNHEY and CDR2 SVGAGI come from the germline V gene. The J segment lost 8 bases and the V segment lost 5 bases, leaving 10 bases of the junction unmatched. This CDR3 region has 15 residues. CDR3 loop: CASSRDRRASEKLFF. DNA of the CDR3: TGTGCCAGCAGTAGGGACAGGAGGGCTTCCGAAAAACTGTTTTTT.

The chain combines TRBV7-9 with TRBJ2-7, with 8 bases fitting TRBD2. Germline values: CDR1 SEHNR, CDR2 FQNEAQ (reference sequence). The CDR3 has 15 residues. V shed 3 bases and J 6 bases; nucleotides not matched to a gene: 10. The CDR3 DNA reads TGTGCCAGCAGCTTTATTAGCGGGGCTACGTCCGAGCAGTACTTC. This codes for CASSFISGATSEQYF.

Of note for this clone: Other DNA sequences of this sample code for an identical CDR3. The CDR3 DNA reads as TGTGCCAGCAGCGTTGTCTCGGGGGATACGCAGTATTTT. Encoded protein: CASSVVSGDTQYF. The rearrangement links TRBV9 to TRBJ2-3; perhaps TRBD2 as D (5 bases). V gave up 2 bases and J gave up 6 bases, with 10 bases separating them. Germline V lookup: CDR1 SGDLS, CDR2 YYNGEE. This CDR3 has 13 amino acids.

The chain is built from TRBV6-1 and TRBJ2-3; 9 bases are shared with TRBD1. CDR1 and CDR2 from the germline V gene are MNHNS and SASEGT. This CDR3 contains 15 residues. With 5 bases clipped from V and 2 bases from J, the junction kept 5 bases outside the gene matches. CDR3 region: CASSKGQGNTDTQYF. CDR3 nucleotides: TGTGCCAGCAGTAAGGGACAGGGAAACACAGATACGCAGTATTTT.

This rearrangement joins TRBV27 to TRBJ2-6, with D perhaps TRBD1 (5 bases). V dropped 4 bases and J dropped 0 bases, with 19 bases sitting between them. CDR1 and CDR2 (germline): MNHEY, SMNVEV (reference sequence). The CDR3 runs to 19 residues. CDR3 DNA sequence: TGTGCCAGCAGTTCGGGTCCCGATTGGGGCAACTCTGGGGCCAACGTCCTGACTTTC. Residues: CASSSGPDWGNSGANVLTF.

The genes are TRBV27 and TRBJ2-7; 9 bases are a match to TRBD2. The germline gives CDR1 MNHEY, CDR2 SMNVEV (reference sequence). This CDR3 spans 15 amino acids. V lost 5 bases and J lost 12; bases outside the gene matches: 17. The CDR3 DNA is TGTGCCAGCAGTCCCAACTCTAGCGGGAACCGCTTGGCGTACTTC. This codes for CASSPNSSGNRLAYF.

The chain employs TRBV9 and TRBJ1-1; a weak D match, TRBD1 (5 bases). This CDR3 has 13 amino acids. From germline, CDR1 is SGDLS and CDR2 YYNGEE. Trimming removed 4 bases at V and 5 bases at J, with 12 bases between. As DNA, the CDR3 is TGTGCCAGCAGCCCCCACGGGGGTACTGAAGCTTTCTTT. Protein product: CASSPHGGTEAFF.

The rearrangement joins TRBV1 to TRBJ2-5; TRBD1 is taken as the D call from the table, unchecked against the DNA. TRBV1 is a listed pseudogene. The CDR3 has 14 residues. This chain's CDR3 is CTSRPHRDQETQYF. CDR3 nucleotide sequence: TGCACCAGCAGACCACACAGGGACCAAGAGACCCAGTACTTC.